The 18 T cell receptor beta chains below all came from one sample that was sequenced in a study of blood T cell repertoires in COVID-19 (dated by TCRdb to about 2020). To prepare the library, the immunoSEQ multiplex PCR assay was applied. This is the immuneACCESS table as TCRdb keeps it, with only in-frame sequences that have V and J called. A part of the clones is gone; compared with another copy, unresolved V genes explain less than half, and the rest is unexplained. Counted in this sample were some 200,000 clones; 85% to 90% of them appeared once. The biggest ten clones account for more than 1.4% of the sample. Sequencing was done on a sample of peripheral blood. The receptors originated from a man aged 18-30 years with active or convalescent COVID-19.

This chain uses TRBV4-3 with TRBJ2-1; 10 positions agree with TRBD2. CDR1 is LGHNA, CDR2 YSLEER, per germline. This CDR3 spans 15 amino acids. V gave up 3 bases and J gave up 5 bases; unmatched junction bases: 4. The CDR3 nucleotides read TGCGCCAGCAGCCACGGACTAGCGGAAGACAATGAGCAGTTCTTC. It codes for CASSHGLAEDNEQFF.

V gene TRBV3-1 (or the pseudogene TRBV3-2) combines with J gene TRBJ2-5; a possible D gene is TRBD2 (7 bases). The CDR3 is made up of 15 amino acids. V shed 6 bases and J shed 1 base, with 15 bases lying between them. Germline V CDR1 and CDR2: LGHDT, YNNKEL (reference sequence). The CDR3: CASRSRGGAQETQYF. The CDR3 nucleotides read TGTGCCAGCAGATCTAGGGGGGGAGCCCAAGAGACCCAGTACTTC.

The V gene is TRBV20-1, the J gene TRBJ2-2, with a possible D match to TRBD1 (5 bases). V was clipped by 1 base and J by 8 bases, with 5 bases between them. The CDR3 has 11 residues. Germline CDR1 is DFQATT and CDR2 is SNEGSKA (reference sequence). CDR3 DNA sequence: TGCAGTGCTAGAGGACAGGGGGAGCTGTTTTTT. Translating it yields CSARGQGELFF.

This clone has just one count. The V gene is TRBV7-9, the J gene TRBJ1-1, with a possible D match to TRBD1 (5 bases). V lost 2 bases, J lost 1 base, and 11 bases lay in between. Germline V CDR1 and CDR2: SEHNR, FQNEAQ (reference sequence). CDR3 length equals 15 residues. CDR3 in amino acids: CASSLQSGTNTEAFF. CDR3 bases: TGTGCCAGCAGCTTACAGAGCGGGACGAACACTGAAGCTTTCTTT. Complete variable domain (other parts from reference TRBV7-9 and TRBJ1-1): DTGVSQNPRHKITKRGQNVTFRCDPISEHNRLYWYRQTLGQGPEFLTYFQNEAQLEKSRLLSDRFSAERPKGSFSTLEIQRTEQGDSAMYLCASSLQSGTNTEAFFGQGTRLTVV.

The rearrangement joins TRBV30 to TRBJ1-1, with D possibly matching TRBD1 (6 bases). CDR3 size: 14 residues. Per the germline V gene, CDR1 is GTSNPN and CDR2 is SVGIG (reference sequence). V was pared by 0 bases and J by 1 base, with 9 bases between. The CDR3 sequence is CAWSVQGKNTEAFF. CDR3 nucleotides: TGTGCCTGGAGTGTACAGGGAAAGAACACTGAAGCTTTCTTT.

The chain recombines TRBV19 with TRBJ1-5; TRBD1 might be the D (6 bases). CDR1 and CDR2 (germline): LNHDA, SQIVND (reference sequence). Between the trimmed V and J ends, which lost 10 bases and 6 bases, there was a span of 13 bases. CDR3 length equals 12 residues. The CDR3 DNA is TGTGCCACCCACAGGGTCTGTCAGCCCCAGCATTTT. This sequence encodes CATHRVCQPQHF.

CDR3 amino acids: CASSIQPGLKDEQFF. The DNA for the CDR3 is TGTGCCAGCAGTATACAACCGGGACTAAAGGATGAGCAGTTCTTC. The chain links TRBV2 to TRBJ2-1, with 7 positions matching TRBD2. V shed 5 bases and J 8 bases; nucleotides not matched to a gene: 12. From germline, CDR1 is SNHLY and CDR2 FYNNEI. The CDR3 spans 15 residues.

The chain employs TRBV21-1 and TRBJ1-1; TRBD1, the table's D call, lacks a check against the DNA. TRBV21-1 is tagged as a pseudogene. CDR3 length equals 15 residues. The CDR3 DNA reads TGTGCCAGCACCCACCCACCACAGGGTTCGTGTGAAGCTTTCTTT. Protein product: CASTHPPQGSCEAFF.

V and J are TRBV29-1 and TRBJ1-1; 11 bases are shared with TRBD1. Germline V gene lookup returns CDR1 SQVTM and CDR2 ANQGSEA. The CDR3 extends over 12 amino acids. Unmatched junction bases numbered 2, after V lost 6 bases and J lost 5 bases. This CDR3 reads CSVGQGGTEAFF. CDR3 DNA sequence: TGCAGCGTGGGACAGGGGGGTACTGAAGCTTTCTTT.

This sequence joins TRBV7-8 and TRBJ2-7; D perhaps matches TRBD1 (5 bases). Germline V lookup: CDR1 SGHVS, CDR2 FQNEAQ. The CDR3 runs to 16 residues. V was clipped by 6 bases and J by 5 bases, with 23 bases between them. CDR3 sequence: CASSRYQGSARNEQYF. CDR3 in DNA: TGTGCCAGCAGTCGTTACCAGGGTTCCGCTCGGAACGAGCAGTACTTC.

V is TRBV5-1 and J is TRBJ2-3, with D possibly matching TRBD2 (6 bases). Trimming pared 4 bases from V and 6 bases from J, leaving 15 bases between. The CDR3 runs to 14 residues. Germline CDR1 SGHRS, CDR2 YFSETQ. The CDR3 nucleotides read TGCGCCAGCAGCAGCGACCGGGGGTGGGATACGCAGTATTTT. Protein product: CASSSDRGWDTQYF.

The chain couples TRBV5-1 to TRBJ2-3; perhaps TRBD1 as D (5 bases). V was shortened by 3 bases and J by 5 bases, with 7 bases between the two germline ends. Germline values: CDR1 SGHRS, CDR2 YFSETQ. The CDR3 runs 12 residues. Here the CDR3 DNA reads TGCGCCAGCAGCTACCAGGGAGATACGCAGTATTTT. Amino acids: CASSYQGDTQYF.

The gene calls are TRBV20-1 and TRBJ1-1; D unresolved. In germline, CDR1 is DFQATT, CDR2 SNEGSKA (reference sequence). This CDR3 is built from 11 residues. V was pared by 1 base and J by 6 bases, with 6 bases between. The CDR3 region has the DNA TGCAGTGCTAGAGTGCGGGCTGAAGCTTTCTTT. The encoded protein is CSARVRAEAFF.

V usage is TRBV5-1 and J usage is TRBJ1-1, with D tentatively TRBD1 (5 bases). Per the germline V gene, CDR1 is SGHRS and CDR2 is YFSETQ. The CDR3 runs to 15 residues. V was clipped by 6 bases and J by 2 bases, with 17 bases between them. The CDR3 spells CASKYAGGSNTEAFF. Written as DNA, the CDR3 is TGCGCCAGCAAGTATGCGGGGGGTTCTAACACTGAAGCTTTCTTT.

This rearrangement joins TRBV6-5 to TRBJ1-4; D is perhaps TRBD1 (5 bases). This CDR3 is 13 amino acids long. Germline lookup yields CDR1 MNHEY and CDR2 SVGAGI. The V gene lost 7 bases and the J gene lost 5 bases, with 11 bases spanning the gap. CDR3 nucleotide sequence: TGTGCCAGCACTCCGACAGAGAATGAAAAACTGTTTTTT. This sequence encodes CASTPTENEKLFF.

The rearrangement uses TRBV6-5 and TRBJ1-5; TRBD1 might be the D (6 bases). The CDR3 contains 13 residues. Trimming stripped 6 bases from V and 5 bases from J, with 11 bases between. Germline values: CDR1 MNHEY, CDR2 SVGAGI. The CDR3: CASRARGYQPQHF. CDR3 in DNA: TGTGCCAGCAGAGCTAGGGGGTATCAGCCCCAGCATTTT.

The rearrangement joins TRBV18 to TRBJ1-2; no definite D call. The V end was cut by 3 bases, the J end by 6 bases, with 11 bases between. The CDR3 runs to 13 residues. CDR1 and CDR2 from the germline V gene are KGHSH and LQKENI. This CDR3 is CASSPTGKDGYTF. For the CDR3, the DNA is TGTGCCAGCTCACCGACGGGAAAGGATGGCTACACCTTC.

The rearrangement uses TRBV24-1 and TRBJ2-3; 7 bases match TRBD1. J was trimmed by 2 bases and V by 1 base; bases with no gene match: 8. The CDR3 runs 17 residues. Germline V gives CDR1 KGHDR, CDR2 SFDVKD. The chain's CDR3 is CATSDFGLGTATDTQYF. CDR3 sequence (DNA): TGTGCCACCAGTGATTTCGGCCTCGGGACAGCCACAGATACGCAGTATTTT.